A selection of T cell receptor beta chains follows, all from one sample in a study of control samples from healthy donors and cancer patients. Using immunoSEQ multiplex PCR, the repertoire was profiled, and TCRdb retains in-frame clones only, with some absent. The sample has tens of thousands of clones, 85% to 90% seen once. What was sequenced was PBMCs. Receptors originate from a woman aged 45-65 years with colorectal cancer. The CDR3 runs from the conserved cysteine through the conserved F or W. A D gene is named only where the DNA matches it firmly. Clone sizes are given selectively: once, few, many, or a class where the clone is expanded.

>TRBD1|TRBV4-1|NA|TRBJ1-1
CASRAGTGRTEAFF
TGCGCCAGCCGAGCTGGGACAGGGAGGACTGAAGCTTTCTTT
>NA|TRBV3-1/TRBV3-2|NA|TRBJ2-5
CASSHRGQRGGTQYF
TGTGCCAGCAGCCATCGGGGCCAACGAGGCGGGACCCAGTACTTC
>TRBD1|TRBV6-5|NA|TRBJ2-2
CASSPQGANTGELFF
TGTGCCAGCAGTCCACAGGGGGCGAACACCGGGGAGCTGTTTTTT
>NA|TRBV6-5|NA|TRBJ2-2
CASSYSNIGELFF
TGTGCCAGCAGTTACTCGAACATCGGGGAGCTGTTTTTT
>TRBD1|TRBV5-1|NA|TRBJ1-6
CASSQGGGNSPLHF
TGCGCCAGCAGCCAAGGGGGCGGCAATTCACCCCTCCACTTT
>NA|TRBV24-1|NA|TRBJ2-3
CATSRDLDTDTQYF
TGTGCCACCAGTAGGGACCTCGACACAGATACGCAGTATTTT
>TRBD1|TRBV6-4|NA|TRBJ1-2
CASSDSGGQGHYGYTF
TGTGCCAGCAGTGACTCAGGGGGACAGGGACACTATGGCTACACCTTC
>NA|TRBV5-1|NA|TRBJ2-3
CASSATLWRGGTDTQYF
TGCGCCAGCAGCGCCACCCTCTGGCGGGGAGGTACAGATACGCAGTATTTT
>NA|TRBV19|NA|TRBJ1-5
CASSISWGYSNQPQHF
TGTGCCAGTAGTATTTCCTGGGGATATAGCAATCAGCCCCAGCATTTT
>NA|TRBV19|NA|TRBJ1-2
CASSQRGYGYTF
TGTGCCAGTAGTCAGAGGGGATATGGCTACACCTTC
>NA|TRBV30|NA|TRBJ2-5
CAWSVRQGSTKRPSTSGNQETQYF
NA
>NA|TRBV6-5|once|TRBJ1-1
CASSYSATQNAEAFF
TGTGCCAGCAGTTACTCAGCGACTCAGAACGCTGAAGCTTTCTTT
>TRBD1|TRBV4-1|NA|TRBJ2-5
CASSRQGQGETQYF
TGCGCCAGCAGCCGACAGGGCCAGGGAGAGACCCAGTACTTC
>TRBD1|TRBV6-6|NA|TRBJ1-4
CASSYSTGINEKLFF
TGTGCCAGCAGTTACTCGACAGGGATTAATGAAAAACTGTTTTTT
>NA|TRBV7-9|once|TRBJ1-2
CASSLDPTGYGYTF
TGTGCCAGCAGCTTAGACCCCACCGGCTATGGCTACACCTTC
>NA|TRBV12-3/TRBV12-4|NA|TRBJ1-1
CASSLTPQTEAFF
TGTGCCAGCAGTCTAACCCCCCAGACTGAAGCTTTCTTT
>NA|TRBV6-5|NA|TRBJ1-1
CAIRGHNTEAFF
TGTGCCATACGAGGACACAACACTGAAGCTTTCTTT
>NA|TRBV6-5|NA|TRBJ1-1
CASRRGGARDTEAFF
TGTGCCAGCAGACGGGGGGGGGCGCGGGACACTGAAGCTTTCTTT
>TRBD1|TRBV10-1|NA|TRBJ2-3
CASSVEPGQGADTQYF
TGCGCCAGCAGTGTGGAACCGGGACAGGGGGCAGATACGCAGTATTTT
>NA|TRBV6-5|NA|TRBJ2-1
CASSVYYNEQFF
TGTGCCAGCAGCGTATATTACAATGAGCAGTTCTTC
>NA|TRBV14|NA|TRBJ1-1
CASSQNTEAFF
TGTGCCAGCAGCCAAAACACTGAAGCTTTCTTT
>NA|TRBV19|NA|TRBJ2-3
CASSIGPSTDTQYF
TGTGCCAGTAGTATAGGTCCTAGCACAGATACGCAGTATTTT
>NA|TRBV28|NA|TRBJ1-4
CASSANMNEKLFF
TGTGCCAGCTCCGCCAACATGAATGAAAAACTGTTTTTT
>NA|TRBV30|once|TRBJ1-3
CAWTSSGNTIYF
TGTGCCTGGACGTCCTCTGGAAACACCATATATTTT
>TRBD1|TRBV6-5|NA|TRBJ1-2
CASSPGQGNYGYTF
TGTGCCAGCAGTCCGGGACAGGGGAACTATGGCTACACCTTC
>NA|TRBV3-1/TRBV3-2|NA|TRBJ1-1
CASSRNTEAFF
TGTGCCAGCAGCAGGAACACTGAAGCTTTCTTT
>TRBD1|TRBV18|NA|TRBJ2-2
CASSPPTGGKIGELFF
TGTGCCAGCTCACCTCCAACAGGGGGCAAAATCGGGGAGCTGTTTTTT
>TRBD1|TRBV27|NA|TRBJ2-1
CASSLMGQGRGNNEQFF
TGTGCCAGCAGTTTAATGGGACAGGGACGGGGGAACAATGAGCAGTTCTTC
>NA|TRBV30|NA|TRBJ1-6
CAWSVQVDSPLHF
TGTGCCTGGAGTGTACAGGTTGATTCACCCCTCCACTTT
>TRBD1|TRBV10-3|NA|TRBJ1-2
CVISSVSGQGENYGYTF
TGTGTCATCAGCTCTGTCTCGGGACAGGGAGAAAATTATGGCTACACCTTC
>NA|TRBV30|few|TRBJ1-1
CAWRRADNTEAFF
TGTGCCTGGAGAAGGGCAGATAACACTGAAGCTTTCTTT
>NA|TRBV5-1|NA|TRBJ1-5
CASSPEGTGYQPQHF
TGCGCCAGCAGCCCCGAGGGGACGGGTTATCAGCCCCAGCATTTT
>NA|TRBV12-5|NA|TRBJ1-5
CASGLVGGYNQPQHF
TGTGCTAGTGGTTTGGTGGGGGGTTACAATCAGCCCCAGCATTTT
>NA|TRBV5-6|NA|TRBJ1-6
CASSLGQIYNSPLHF
TGTGCCAGCAGCCTCGGGCAGATCTATAATTCACCCCTCCACTTT
>NA|TRBV28|NA|TRBJ2-5
CASSLRDSRRAETQYF
TGTGCCAGCAGCCTCCGGGACTCCCGAAGGGCAGAGACCCAGTACTTC
>TRBD1|TRBV10-2|NA|TRBJ1-4
CASSSRGTGAEKLFF
TGCGCCAGCAGCTCGAGAGGGACAGGGGCTGAAAAACTGTTTTTT
>NA|TRBV18|NA|TRBJ2-2
CASSPGNTGELFF
TGTGCCAGCTCACCAGGAAACACCGGGGAGCTGTTTTTT
>TRBD1|TRBV6-5|NA|TRBJ1-2
CASSPTQGVYGYTF
TGTGCCAGCAGTCCAACACAGGGGGTATATGGCTACACCTTC
>NA|TRBV9|NA|TRBJ2-5
CASSVGNGGGQETQYF
TGTGCCAGCAGCGTAGGTAACGGCGGAGGGCAAGAGACCCAGTACTTC
>NA|TRBV5-1|NA|TRBJ2-1
CASSFQGNEQFF
TGCGCCAGCAGCTTCCAGGGCAATGAGCAGTTCTTC
>TRBD1|TRBV27|NA|TRBJ1-4
CASSSDRDPDEKLFF
TGTGCCAGCAGTTCCGACAGGGATCCAGATGAAAAACTGTTTTTT
>TRBD2|TRBV11-1|NA|TRBJ2-1
CASSLESGGYNEQFF
TGTGCCAGCAGCTTAGAGAGCGGGGGTTACAATGAGCAGTTCTTC
>NA|TRBV14|NA|TRBJ1-6
CASSQVSQGNWPLHF
TGTGCCAGCAGCCAAGTCTCCCAGGGAAATTGGCCCCTCCACTTT
>TRBD2|TRBV25-1|NA|TRBJ2-5
CASSGAGLAETQYF
TGTGCCAGCAGTGGGGCCGGACTAGCGGAGACCCAGTACTTC
>NA|TRBV4-1|NA|TRBJ1-3
CASSQSGSGNTIYF
TGCGCCAGCAGCCAATCGGGCTCTGGAAACACCATATATTTT
>NA|TRBV5-4|NA|TRBJ2-2
CASSLDSGELFF
TGTGCCAGCAGCTTAGATTCCGGGGAGCTGTTTTTT
>NA|TRBV4-1|NA|TRBJ2-2
CASSQGPNTGELFF
TGCGCCAGCAGCCAGGGGCCGAACACCGGGGAGCTGTTTTTT
>NA|TRBV3-1/TRBV3-2|NA|TRBJ2-5
CAKGCSQETQYF
TGTGCCAAGGGGTGCAGTCAAGAGACCCAGTACTTC
>NA|TRBV6-5|NA|TRBJ2-3
CASSNREGDTQYF
TGTGCCAGCAGTAACAGGGAAGGAGATACGCAGTATTTT
>NA|TRBV4-3|NA|TRBJ2-2
CASSQGSVNTGELFF
TGCGCCAGCAGCCAAGGAAGCGTGAACACCGGGGAGCTGTTTTTT
>NA|TRBV21-1|NA|TRBJ1-1
CASPGGKYTEAFF
TGTGCCAGCCCTGGTGGCAAGTACACTGAAGCTTTCTTT
>TRBD2|TRBV24-1|NA|TRBJ2-5
CATRGLDETQYF
TGTGCCACCAGGGGACTAGACGAGACCCAGTACTTC
>NA|TRBV20-1|NA|TRBJ2-5
CSATPQETQYF
TGCAGTGCTACCCCTCAAGAGACCCAGTACTTC
>TRBD1|TRBV7-2|NA|TRBJ1-1
CASSLDQGAEAFF
TGTGCCAGCAGCTTAGACCAGGGGGCTGAAGCTTTCTTT
>NA|TRBV3-1/TRBV3-2|NA|TRBJ1-1
CASSQGTTGGTEAFF
TGTGCCAGCAGCCAAGGGACTACTGGGGGCACTGAAGCTTTCTTT
>TRBD1|TRBV19|NA|TRBJ2-5
CASSVLTGNQETQYF
TGTGCCAGTAGTGTCTTGACAGGGAACCAAGAGACCCAGTACTTC
>TRBD1|TRBV6-5|NA|TRBJ1-2
CASSTRTGRMEGYTF
TGTGCCAGCAGTACCCGGACAGGGAGGATGGAAGGCTACACCTTC